These 5 T cell receptor beta chains came from one sample sequenced in a study of regulatory T cells in long-lasting Graves disease. The time point is: persistent/refractory GD, antithyroid drugs over 5 years with positive TRAb. PBMCs were the source of the RNA used for TCR sequencing. The authors built TCR beta libraries using iRepertoire HTBI primers and Arm-PCR of CDR3 regions. From the multiplex PCR reads, TCRdb called clonotypes with MiXCR, one entry per CDR3 protein. The table records roughly 500,000 distinct CDR3 sequences, 20% to 25% of them present only once. This sample comprised peripheral blood mononuclear cells (PBMCs), obtained when the disease was refractory, from a patient treated with antithyroid drugs. The source is a female donor with Graves disease.

The sample holds a few counts of this clonotype. The V call is TRBV20-1, the J call TRBJ2-5; possibly TRBD1 or TRBD2 for D (5 bases each). V lost 2 bases to trimming and J lost 7 bases, with 17 bases between them. This CDR3 contains 14 residues. Germline CDR1 DFQATT, CDR2 SNEGSKA (reference sequence). The CDR3 reads CSARPSGTSGTQYF. CDR3 DNA sequence: TGCAGTGCTAGACCTTCAGGGACGTCCGGGACCCAGTACTTC.

This clonotype appeared a single time. This chain joins TRBV9 and TRBJ1-6, with D possibly TRBD1 on 5 matching bases. V shed 3 bases and J shed 8 bases, with 18 bases lying between them. The CDR3 is 16 amino acids. Per germline, CDR1 SGDLS and CDR2 YYNGEE. CDR3 coding DNA: TGTGCCAGCAGCGGCCCGGGGCCCGGGGGACATTCACCCCTCCACTTT. Translated, it gives CASSGPGPGGHSPLHF.

This clonotype was seen a handful of times. V gene TRBV5-1 combines with J gene TRBJ1-2, with D uncertain. This CDR3 contains 13 residues. V shed 0 bases and J shed 8 bases, with 11 bases lying between them. CDR1 is SGHRS and CDR2 is YFSETQ in the germline V gene. CDR3 loop: CASSLGRDGGYTF. The CDR3 bases are TGCGCCAGCAGCTTGGGTAGGGATGGGGGCTACACCTTC.

This clonotype was counted many times. The CDR3 bases are TGTGCCAGCAGCCCCGACGGACAGATCGGTGAAAAACTGTTTTTT. This gives the protein CASSPDGQIGEKLFF. The V call is TRBV7-2, the J call TRBJ1-4; TRBD1 might be the D (6 bases). Germline V lookup: CDR1 SGHTA, CDR2 FQGNSA. This CDR3 spans 15 amino acids. The germline V and J ends were trimmed by 5 bases and 7 bases, with 17 bases remaining between them.

This clonotype was found a few times. V gene TRBV7-6 combines with J gene TRBJ2-3; D not resolved. Germline assignment: CDR1 SGHVS and CDR2 FNYEAQ. V shed 5 bases and J shed 2 bases, with 11 bases lying between them. The CDR3 is 14 amino acids. The CDR3 sequence is CASSPSEATDTQYF. Here the CDR3 DNA reads TGTGCCAGCAGCCCGAGCGAAGCCACAGATACGCAGTATTTT.